Listed here are 2 T cell receptor beta chains from one sample, sequenced in a study of cytomegalovirus exposure and HLA in healthy donors. Libraries were prepared by immunoSEQ multiplex PCR; TCRdb keeps only in-frame clonotypes and omits some of them. The table lists about 56,000 clones, 90% to 95% of them singletons. The sample was PBMCs. These receptors were obtained from a young man in good health and CMV-seronegative.

The rearrangement links TRBV11-1 to TRBJ2-2, with D perhaps matching TRBD2 (6 bases). The CDR3 consists of 13 residues. V lost 5 bases to trimming and J lost 4 bases, with 8 bases between them. Germline V gene sequence: CDR1 SGHAT, CDR2 FQDESV (reference sequence). This chain's CDR3 is CASSRLVTGELFF. CDR3 DNA: TGTGCCAGCAGCCGACTAGTCACCGGGGAGCTGTTTTTT.

The rearrangement uses TRBV4-3 and TRBJ2-2; D might be TRBD2 (6 bases). V was clipped by 0 bases and J by 3 bases, with 14 bases between them. This CDR3 region has 17 residues. Germline values: CDR1 LGHNA, CDR2 YSLEER. The CDR3 region is CASSQDWGVAYTGELFF. The CDR3 bases are TGCGCCAGCAGCCAAGACTGGGGGGTCGCGTACACCGGGGAGCTGTTTTTT.